Listed here are 21 T cell receptor beta chains from one sample, sequenced in a study of cytomegalovirus exposure and HLA in healthy donors. Here immunoSEQ multiplex PCR was the method, and the copy in TCRdb shows in-frame clones only, minus some. The sample shows 150,000 to 200,000 clones, approximately 96% of them seen only once. Material for sequencing was PBMCs. The receptors were sampled from a woman aged 18 to 35 in good health and CMV-seronegative.

The chain employs TRBV15 and TRBJ2-3; D is uncertain. The CDR3 is made up of 12 amino acids. V shed 5 bases and J shed 5 bases, with 8 bases lying between them. Per germline, CDR1 LNHNV and CDR2 YYDKDF (reference sequence). This CDR3 reads CATSVGRDTQYF. The CDR3 bases are TGTGCCACCAGCGTTGGCCGAGATACGCAGTATTTT.

The J gene is TRBJ1-3, the V gene TRBV4-1; D ambiguous. The CDR3 is 12 amino acids. V lost 5 bases, J lost 2 bases, and 4 bases lay in between. Germline V gives CDR1 MGHRA, CDR2 YSYEKL. CDR3 in DNA: TGCGCCAGCAGCGCGCCTGGAAACACCATATATTTT. Residues: CASSAPGNTIYF.

The V and J genes are TRBV29-1 and TRBJ2-3, with 10 bases aligning to TRBD2. V dropped 7 bases and J dropped 0; count of bases not matched to a gene: 7. CDR3 length: 15 residues. In germline, CDR1 is SQVTM, CDR2 ANQGSEA. The CDR3 protein is CSAENSGGSTDTQYF. The CDR3 nucleotides read TGCAGCGCCGAAAATAGCGGGGGGAGCACAGATACGCAGTATTTT.

V gene TRBV7-2 combines with J gene TRBJ1-2; the D is unclear. Trimming removed 2 bases at V and 7 bases at J, with 11 bases between. CDR1 and CDR2 from the germline V gene are SGHTA and FQGNSA. There are 13 residues in the CDR3. CDR3 amino acids: CASSLWAGGGYTF. The CDR3, as DNA: TGTGCCAGCAGCTTATGGGCAGGTGGTGGCTACACCTTC. Drawing the rest from reference TRBV7-2 and TRBJ1-2, the complete variable domain is GAGVSQSPSNKVTEKGKDVELRCDPISGHTALYWYRQSLGQGLEFLIYFQGNSAPDKSGLPSDRFSAERTGGSVSTLTIQRTQQEDSAVYLCASSLWAGGGYTFGSGTRLTVV.

V gene TRBV19 combines with J gene TRBJ2-5; no firm D call. V was shortened by 0 bases and J by 11 bases, with 10 bases between the two germline ends. Germline V CDR1 and CDR2: LNHDA, SQIVND (reference sequence). The CDR3 runs to 12 residues. CDR3 DNA sequence: TGTGCCAGTAGTATAGAGTCCCAGGTTCAGTACTTC. This encodes CASSIESQVQYF.

The chain has TRBV7-2 and TRBJ2-3, with D perhaps matching TRBD1 (6 bases). This CDR3 spans 17 amino acids. V lost 7 bases and J 2 bases, leaving 22 bases between the germline ends. Germline CDR1 is SGHTA and CDR2 is FQGNSA. CDR3 in amino acids: CASNRPGVYPFTDTQYF. The DNA of the CDR3 is TGTGCCAGCAATCGGCCAGGGGTGTATCCTTTCACAGATACGCAGTATTTT.

The J gene is TRBJ1-2, the V gene TRBV30; possibly TRBD1 for D (5 bases). Trimming left V 1 base short and J 1 base short, with 19 bases between. CDR1 and CDR2 from the germline V gene are GTSNPN and SVGIG (reference sequence). This CDR3 comprises 17 residues. Here the CDR3 DNA reads TGTGCCTGGAGTGCCCTTCTCGCAGGGCGGAATAACTATGGCTACACCTTC. Translating it yields CAWSALLAGRNNYGYTF.

The genes are TRBV7-2 and TRBJ1-1; the D is unclear. Trimming removed 5 bases at V and 5 bases at J, with 9 bases between. The germline gives CDR1 SGHTA, CDR2 FQGNSA. This CDR3 has 12 amino acids. The CDR3 DNA reads as TGTGCCAGCAGCCGCGGGCCTACTGAAGCTTTCTTT. Amino acid sequence: CASSRGPTEAFF.

The rearrangement links TRBV6-5 to TRBJ2-5, with D uncertain. Germline-derived CDR1 and CDR2 are MNHEY and SVGAGI. Between the trimmed V and J ends, which lost 2 bases and 5 bases, there was a span of 12 bases. This CDR3 comprises 14 residues. The CDR3 sequence is CASSYTPHGETQYF. CDR3 sequence (DNA): TGTGCCAGCAGTTACACTCCTCACGGGGAGACCCAGTACTTC.

This chain joins TRBV6-5 and TRBJ1-2; 8 bases map to TRBD1. Trimming removed 4 bases from V and 4 bases from J; junction bases left unmatched: 2. The germline V gene has CDR1 MNHEY and CDR2 SVGAGI. CDR3 length equals 13 residues. The CDR3 DNA reads as TGTGCCAGCAGTTCCGGACAGGGCTATGGCTACACCTTC. Translation: CASSSGQGYGYTF.

The chain links TRBV9 to TRBJ2-3; D is uncertain. The germline gives CDR1 SGDLS, CDR2 YYNGEE. CDR3 length: 13 amino acids. Trimming took 0 bases from V and 4 from J, leaving 6 bases between them. The CDR3 sequence is CASSVGPADTQYF. The DNA for the CDR3 is TGTGCCAGCAGCGTAGGTCCGGCAGATACGCAGTATTTT.

This chain joins TRBV4-3 and TRBJ2-7; weak D call: TRBD1 (5 bases). V was cut by 0 bases and J by 2 bases, with 11 bases left in between. Germline CDR1 reads LGHNA; CDR2 reads YSLEER. CDR3 size: 15 residues. This CDR3 reads CASSQEVDSPYEQYF. The CDR3, as DNA: TGCGCCAGCAGCCAAGAAGTCGACAGTCCCTACGAGCAGTACTTC.

The V and J genes are TRBV6-5 and TRBJ2-1; a weak D match, TRBD2 (5 bases). Trimming removed 6 bases from V and 6 bases from J, with 12 bases in between. The CDR3 is made up of 13 amino acids. Germline CDR1 MNHEY, CDR2 SVGAGI. The CDR3 nucleotides are TGTGCCAGCAGGGCCCTAGCCCCCAATGAGCAGTTCTTC. Translation: CASRALAPNEQFF.

V usage is TRBV18 and J usage is TRBJ2-2; no clear D. CDR1 is KGHSH and CDR2 is LQKENI in the germline V gene. The CDR3 consists of 15 residues. Trimming took 0 bases from V and 4 from J, leaving 9 bases between them. CDR3 nucleotide sequence: TGTGCCAGCTCACCACCTGGCAGGCCCACCGGGGAGCTGTTTTTT. Translating it yields CASSPPGRPTGELFF.

This chain connects TRBV4-2 to TRBJ2-3; 7 nucleotides align to TRBD2. Trimming at V came to 0 bases and at J to 2 bases, leaving 8 bases not matched to a gene. The CDR3 has 17 amino acids. Germline V gene data show CDR1 as LGHNA and CDR2 as YNFKEQ. CDR3 residues: CASSQELTSPYTDTQYF. CDR3 nucleotide sequence: TGTGCCAGCAGCCAAGAGCTGACTAGCCCTTACACAGATACGCAGTATTTT.

This sequence joins TRBV7-8 and TRBJ1-1; D gene unclear. The CDR3 extends over 13 amino acids. Trimming removed 5 bases at V and 8 bases at J, with 15 bases between. Germline CDR1 reads SGHVS; CDR2 reads FQNEAQ. The CDR3 protein is CASSQGSEVEAFF. The CDR3 DNA is TGTGCCAGCAGCCAAGGGAGCGAAGTCGAAGCTTTCTTT.

The V gene is TRBV30, the J gene TRBJ2-7, with TRBD1 matching over 8 bases. V was clipped by 3 bases and J by 1 base; unmatched bases: 8. CDR1 GTSNPN and CDR2 SVGIG come from the germline V gene (reference sequence). The CDR3 loop spans 15 amino acids. The CDR3 here is CAWSRLDRDSYEQYF. CDR3 nucleotide sequence: TGTGCCTGGAGCCGCTTGGACAGGGATTCCTACGAGCAGTACTTC.

The CDR3 reads CASSIILRSGDTQYF. CDR3 DNA: TGTGCCAGTAGTATAATTTTGCGTTCAGGGGATACGCAGTATTTT. This chain connects TRBV19 to TRBJ2-3; a possible D gene is TRBD1 (5 bases). Trimming shortened V by 2 bases and J by 6 bases, and 15 bases separated the two germline ends. The CDR3 contains 15 residues. Germline V gene lookup returns CDR1 LNHDA and CDR2 SQIVND (reference sequence).

This chain uses TRBV18 with TRBJ2-5; 14 bases match TRBD2. Unmatched junction bases numbered 6, after V lost 3 bases and J lost 0 bases. CDR3 length: 18 residues. Germline V gene data show CDR1 as KGHSH and CDR2 as LQKENI. The CDR3 DNA is TGTGCCAGCTCACCCATAGGGACTAGCGGGGGATACCAAGAGACCCAGTACTTC. It yields the protein CASSPIGTSGGYQETQYF.

V and J are TRBV2 and TRBJ2-7; D possibly corresponds to TRBD2 (6 bases). The germline V and J ends were trimmed by 3 bases and 4 bases, with 13 bases remaining between them. Per the germline V gene, CDR1 is SNHLY and CDR2 is FYNNEI. This CDR3 is 14 amino acids long. The CDR3, as DNA: TGTGCCAGCAGTGAGTCGCGGGGCGGTTACGAGCAGTACTTC. Its protein is CASSESRGGYEQYF.

As DNA, the CDR3 is TGTGCCAGCAGCTTTCTCGCAACAGTTACGATTGGTGGCTACACCTTC. Translation gives CASSFLATVTIGGYTF. The V and J genes are TRBV7-2 and TRBJ1-2; D remains unclear. Germline assignment: CDR1 SGHTA and CDR2 FQGNSA. Trimming stripped 3 bases from V and 7 bases from J, with 21 bases between. CDR3 length equals 16 residues.